Below are 14 T cell receptor beta chains sequenced from a single sample in a study of blood T cell repertoires in COVID-19. Here immunoSEQ multiplex PCR was the method, and the copy in TCRdb shows in-frame clones only, minus some. The sample yields 150,000 to 200,000 clones, 65% to 80% seen once. Material: PBMCs or T cells enriched from blood (not recorded which). These TCRs come from a woman aged 50 to 60 with acute COVID-19.

The rearrangement links TRBV2 to TRBJ1-2, with 7 nucleotides matching TRBD1. Looked up from germline, CDR1 is SNHLY and CDR2 is FYNNEI. After removal of 10 bases from V and 8 bases from J, the junction contained 16 bases not matched to a gene. The CDR3 is 14 amino acids. The CDR3 region is CAIPISIQGPGYTF. The CDR3 DNA follows: TGTGCCATCCCCATTAGTATACAGGGGCCCGGCTACACCTTC.

CDR3 DNA sequence: TGTGCCAGCAGCAAAAGGCGGACGGGGGGGGTGAGGCAAGAGACCCAGTACTTC. Protein sequence: CASSKRRTGGVRQETQYF. The V gene is TRBV21-1, the J gene TRBJ2-5; the DNA was not compared with TRBD2, the D call given in the table. TRBV21-1 is recorded as a pseudogene. The CDR3 extends over 18 amino acids.

The table lists this clone with a count of one. This specimen includes other DNA sequences encoding the same CDR3. This chain connects TRBV4-3 to TRBJ1-1, with D perhaps matching TRBD1 (6 bases). V was shortened by 4 bases and J by 2 bases, with 11 bases between the two germline ends. Germline CDR1 is LGHNA and CDR2 is YSLEER. The CDR3 sequence is 14 residues long. The CDR3 loop is CASSPGAVNTEAFF. CDR3 coding DNA: TGCGCCAGCAGCCCAGGGGCAGTAAACACTGAAGCTTTCTTT.

The CDR3 DNA reads TGTGCCAGCAGCCATGACAACGTCTATGGCTACACCTTC. It is translated as CASSHDNVYGYTF. The chain carries TRBV12-3 or TRBV12-4 and TRBJ1-2, with D uncertain. V lost 6 bases to trimming and J lost 4 bases, with 12 bases between them. The CDR3 spans 13 residues.

J is TRBJ1-1 and V is TRBV28; TRBD1 aligns across 9 bases. The junction had 7 bases not matched to a gene; V was cut back by 6 bases and J by 8 bases. The length of the CDR3 is 13 residues. Germline CDR1 and CDR2: MDHEN and SYDVKM. CDR3 protein: CASRIDRGREAFF. CDR3 coding DNA: TGTGCCAGCAGGATCGACAGGGGGAGAGAAGCTTTCTTT. Looking up the rest from reference TRBV28 and TRBJ1-1 gives the full variable domain: DVKVTQSSRYLVKRTGEKVFLECVQDMDHENMFWYRQDPGLGLRLIYFSYDVKMKEKGDIPEGYSVSREKKERFSLILESASTNQTSMYLCASRIDRGREAFFGQGTRLTVV.

This chain links TRBV7-3 with TRBJ1-2, with 7 bases identical to TRBD1. The CDR3 is made up of 16 amino acids. The germline V gene encodes CDR1 SGHTA and CDR2 FQGTGA. Trimming removed 0 bases from V and 7 bases from J; junction bases left unmatched: 11. The CDR3 DNA follows: TGTGCCAGCAGCTTAACGAAAACGGCAGGGGGTGGTGGCTACACCTTC. It codes for CASSLTKTAGGGGYTF.

The rearrangement joins TRBV7-9 to TRBJ1-2; 8 bases agree with TRBD1. The CDR3 has 15 residues. CDR1 is SEHNR and CDR2 is FQNEAQ in the germline V gene (reference sequence). V lost 1 base, J lost 5 bases, and 6 bases stayed unmatched. The CDR3 DNA reads as TGTGCCAGCAGCTTAGATATAGGACAGGGTTATGGCTACACCTTC. Protein: CASSLDIGQGYGYTF.

The rearrangement links TRBV11-2 to TRBJ2-3; D is undetermined. This CDR3 is built from 15 residues. The germline V gene encodes CDR1 SGHAT and CDR2 FQNNGV. The V gene lost 5 bases and the J gene lost 0 bases, with 12 bases spanning the gap. This CDR3 reads CASSAHSSSTDTQYF. CDR3 bases: TGTGCCAGCAGCGCCCACAGCTCTAGCACAGATACGCAGTATTTT.

V usage is TRBV4-1 and J usage is TRBJ2-2; D is unclear. This CDR3 spans 18 amino acids. Trimming shortened V by 2 bases and J by 7 bases, and 23 bases separated the two germline ends. CDR1 is MGHRA and CDR2 is YSYEKL in the germline V gene. DNA for the CDR3: TGCGCCAGCAGCCAATTAATCCGAGACCGAGTTACGGGCGGGGAGCTGTTTTTT. The encoded protein is CASSQLIRDRVTGGELFF.

This sequence joins TRBV10-1 and TRBJ1-5; D is possibly TRBD1 (5 bases). This CDR3 region has 14 residues. Between the trimmed V and J ends, which lost 7 bases and 11 bases, there was a span of 21 bases. From germline, CDR1 is WNHNN and CDR2 SYGVQD (reference sequence). Written as DNA, the CDR3 is TGCGCCAGCAAACTGGACCACCGGGGGGTGACCCAGCATTTT. Protein product: CASKLDHRGVTQHF.

This rearrangement joins TRBV29-1 to TRBJ2-5, with a weak D call TRBD2 (5 bases). This CDR3 comprises 16 residues. Deletions cut 1 base from V and 4 bases from J, with 19 bases between. Germline CDR1 is SQVTM and CDR2 is ANQGSEA. The chain's CDR3 is CSVEGSGIGFGETQYF. The CDR3, as DNA: TGCAGCGTTGAAGGCTCCGGGATCGGGTTTGGAGAGACCCAGTACTTC.

The gene calls are TRBV7-8 and TRBJ2-3; 10 bases match TRBD2. CDR3 size: 15 residues. Trimming took 6 bases from V and 5 from J; bases not matched to a gene: 8. Germline loops: CDR1 SGHVS, CDR2 FQNEAQ. CDR3 in DNA: TGTGCCAGCAGGAGGAAGCGGGGGGGTGAAGATACGCAGTATTTT. Its protein product is CASRRKRGGEDTQYF.

The rearrangement links TRBV11-2 to TRBJ2-3; 10 bases match TRBD1. Germline CDR1 SGHAT, CDR2 FQNNGV. The CDR3 extends over 15 amino acids. The trim removed 4 bases at V and 2 bases at J, leaving 3 bases unmatched. The chain's CDR3 is CASSSRQGATDTQYF. The DNA for the CDR3 is TGTGCCAGCAGCTCCCGACAGGGGGCCACAGATACGCAGTATTTT. The full variable domain, completed using reference TRBV11-2 and TRBJ2-3, is EAGVAQSPRYKIIEKRQSVAFWCNPISGHATLYWYQQILGQGPKLLIQFQNNGVVDDSQLPKDRFSAERLKGVDSTLKIQPAKLEDSAVYLCASSSRQGATDTQYFGPGTRLTVL.

The chain couples TRBV19 to TRBJ2-1, with 11 bases lining up with TRBD2. Per the germline V gene, CDR1 is LNHDA and CDR2 is SQIVND (reference sequence). The CDR3 sequence is 16 residues long. The J segment lost 6 bases and the V segment lost 5 bases, leaving 9 bases of the junction unmatched. In nucleotides, the CDR3 is TGTGCCAGTAGTGCTCGACTAGCGGGGAGGGGCAATGAGCAGTTCTTC. Translated, it gives CASSARLAGRGNEQFF.